Each of the 32 T cell receptor beta chains below was sequenced from the same sample in a study of T cell changes during pregnancy in multiple sclerosis. The method was immunoSEQ multiplex PCR; TCRdb's version includes in-frame clones alone and lacks a portion of them. The sample gives tens of thousands of clones, about 91% of which show up once; about 0.48% is in the top ten. Source: CD4+ T cells from peripheral blood mononuclear cells, taken in the second trimester of pregnancy. These receptors were collected from a female donor in good health, enrolled as a control in a pregnancy study.

V and J are TRBV7-2 and TRBJ2-5; 15 bases match TRBD2. The V segment lost 5 bases and the J segment 2 bases; nucleotides outside the gene matches: 9. Germline V lookup: CDR1 SGHTA, CDR2 FQGNSA. The CDR3 is 18 residues long. The DNA for the CDR3 is TGTGCCAGCAGCAATCCGGGACTAGCGGGGGGAACACAAGAGACCCAGTACTTC. Translated: CASSNPGLAGGTQETQYF.

The CDR3 is CASSLERGFPYEQYF. The CDR3, as DNA: TGCGCCAGCAGCTTGGAGCGGGGTTTCCCCTACGAGCAGTACTTC. J is TRBJ2-7 and V is TRBV5-1, with 7 positions matching TRBD2. Trimming removed 0 bases from V and 2 bases from J; junction bases left unmatched: 5. Germline CDR1 is SGHRS and CDR2 is YFSETQ. The CDR3 totals 15 residues.

The chain is built from TRBV7-2 and TRBJ1-4; D uncertain. Between the trimmed V and J ends, which lost 1 base and 7 bases, there was a span of 13 bases. The germline V gene encodes CDR1 SGHTA and CDR2 FQGNSA. This CDR3 comprises 15 residues. CDR3 in DNA: TGTGCCAGCAGCTTAGTGGGTCCCCGGGTTGAAAAACTGTTTTTT. This sequence encodes CASSLVGPRVEKLFF. The full variable domain, with the rest looked up from reference TRBV7-2 and TRBJ1-4, is GAGVSQSPSNKVTEKGKDVELRCDPISGHTALYWYRQSLGQGLEFLIYFQGNSAPDKSGLPSDRFSAERTGGSVSTLTIQRTQQEDSAVYLCASSLVGPRVEKLFFGSGTQLSVL.

The chain combines TRBV27 with TRBJ2-7, with a tentative D call TRBD2 (5 bases). Germline V CDR1 and CDR2: MNHEY, SMNVEV (reference sequence). The CDR3 spans 13 residues. Trimming removed 0 bases at V and 4 bases at J, with 7 bases between. This CDR3 reads CASSLSSGYEQYF. The CDR3 DNA sequence: TGTGCCAGCAGTTTATCGAGCGGATACGAGCAGTACTTC.

The chain couples TRBV30 to TRBJ1-5, with 10 bases aligning to TRBD1. V shed 0 bases, J shed 4 bases, and the junction held 3 bases outside the gene matches. This CDR3 is 15 amino acids long. Looked up from germline, CDR1 is GTSNPN and CDR2 is SVGIG (reference sequence). Written as DNA, the CDR3 is TGTGCCTGGAGTGTGGACAGGGGGGGGAATCAGCCCCAGCATTTT. Protein product: CAWSVDRGGNQPQHF.

The chain uses TRBV6-4 and TRBJ2-5, with 10 positions matching TRBD2. Germline V CDR1 and CDR2: MRHNA, SNTAGT. The V and J ends lost 7 bases and 4 bases, in that order; junction bases with no gene match: 6. The CDR3 covers 14 residues. CDR3 region: CASTLAGVRETQYF. The CDR3 nucleotides read TGTGCCAGCACCCTAGCGGGAGTCCGAGAGACCCAGTACTTC.

This chain links TRBV7-9 with TRBJ1-3; D possibly corresponds to TRBD1 (5 bases). CDR3 length: 15 residues. Germline V CDR1 and CDR2: SEHNR, FQNEAQ (reference sequence). V gave up 2 bases and J gave up 4 bases, with 12 bases separating them. The CDR3 sequence: CASSLRGGRGNTIYF. The CDR3 region has the DNA TGTGCCAGCAGCTTACGGGGGGGACGGGGAAACACCATATATTTT.

This chain joins TRBV21-1 and TRBJ1-1; TRBD1 reflects the table's D call only, with no check against the DNA. TRBV21-1 is labeled a pseudogene. The length of the CDR3 is 13 residues. CDR3: CASSSRDRGLAFF. The CDR3 region has the DNA TGTGCCAGCAGCTCCCGGGACAGGGGATTAGCTTTCTTT.

The table lists this clone with a few counts. V gene TRBV10-3 combines with J gene TRBJ2-7; 11 bases match TRBD2. The junction had 7 bases not matched to a gene; V was cut back by 8 bases and J by 1 base. CDR1 and CDR2 (germline): ENHRY, SYGVKD. This CDR3 spans 15 amino acids. CDR3 region: CAIGVLAGGSYEQYF. CDR3 nucleotides: TGTGCCATCGGGGTCCTAGCGGGGGGATCCTACGAGCAGTACTTC.

This sequence joins TRBV7-9 and TRBJ2-1; D is unclear. Looked up from germline, CDR1 is SEHNR and CDR2 is FQNEAQ (reference sequence). V gave up 3 bases and J gave up 2 bases, with 14 bases separating them. This CDR3 comprises 16 residues. CDR3 amino acids: CASSFMQLGPYNEQFF. The CDR3 DNA follows: TGTGCCAGCAGCTTTATGCAGCTGGGCCCCTACAATGAGCAGTTCTTC. The full variable domain, completed using reference TRBV7-9 and TRBJ2-1, is DTGVSQNPRHKITKRGQNVTFRCDPISEHNRLYWYRQTLGQGPEFLTYFQNEAQLEKSRLLSDRFSAERPKGSFSTLEIQRTEQGDSAMYLCASSFMQLGPYNEQFFGPGTRLTVL.

The chain recombines TRBV30 with TRBJ1-1, with D tentatively TRBD1 (5 bases). CDR1 is GTSNPN and CDR2 is SVGIG in the germline V gene (reference sequence). The ends were cut back, 3 bases at V and 10 bases at J, with 12 bases in the middle. This CDR3 has 11 residues. The CDR3 sequence: CAWSRRGGAFF. The CDR3, as DNA: TGTGCCTGGAGCCGTAGGGGCGGAGCTTTCTTT.

The gene calls are TRBV5-1 and TRBJ2-5, with D tentatively TRBD2 (5 bases). The germline V gene has CDR1 SGHRS and CDR2 YFSETQ. V lost 1 base to trimming and J lost 2 bases, with 9 bases between them. The length of the CDR3 is 14 residues. CDR3 bases: TGCGCCAGCAGCTTGAACGGGGAGCAAGAGACCCAGTACTTC. Translated: CASSLNGEQETQYF.

The V gene is TRBV6-1, the J gene TRBJ1-2; D might be TRBD1 (6 bases). The germline CDR1 and CDR2 sequences are MNHNS and SASEGT. This CDR3 has 13 amino acids. Trimming cost V 8 bases and J 0 bases, with 10 bases left between them. Here the CDR3 reads CASQGRANYGYTF. CDR3 nucleotide sequence: TGTGCCAGCCAGGGGAGGGCTAACTATGGCTACACCTTC.

V is TRBV20-1 and J is TRBJ2-3, with no clear D. The CDR3 is 11 residues long. Looked up from germline, CDR1 is DFQATT and CDR2 is SNEGSKA (reference sequence). V was shortened by 5 bases and J by 6 bases, with 9 bases between the two germline ends. This CDR3 is CSAARSDTQYF. CDR3 DNA sequence: TGCAGTGCTGCCAGGTCGGATACGCAGTATTTT.

The rearrangement links TRBV30 to TRBJ2-5, with D perhaps TRBD1 (6 bases). CDR1 and CDR2 (germline): GTSNPN, SVGIG (reference sequence). This CDR3 has 13 residues. Trimming cost V 5 bases and J 3 bases, with 13 bases left between them. The CDR3 spells CAWSQGREETQYF. Here the CDR3 DNA reads TGTGCCTGGTCTCAGGGGAGAGAAGAGACCCAGTACTTC.

The genes are TRBV10-3 and TRBJ2-1; D perhaps matches TRBD1 (7 bases). This CDR3 comprises 14 residues. Germline CDR1 is ENHRY and CDR2 is SYGVKD. The V gene lost 4 bases and the J gene lost 4 bases, with 11 bases spanning the gap. CDR3 sequence: CAISVQGGYNEQFF. The CDR3 coding sequence is TGTGCCATCAGTGTCCAGGGGGGTTACAATGAGCAGTTCTTC.

This clone was recorded once. The chain employs TRBV6-6 and TRBJ2-3, with a tentative D call TRBD2 (7 bases). Per germline, CDR1 MNHNY and CDR2 SVGAGI (reference sequence). With 4 bases removed from V and 3 bases from J, the gap between germline ends came to 14 bases. The CDR3 is made up of 15 amino acids. Written as DNA, the CDR3 is TGTGCCAGCAGTTTTGGGGGGGGGCGAACAGATACGCAGTATTTT. Its translation is CASSFGGGRTDTQYF.

The V call is TRBV27, the J call TRBJ2-5; 15 bases agree with TRBD2. The CDR3 has 14 residues. After removal of 6 bases from V and 5 bases from J, the junction contained 1 base not matched to a gene. Germline V gives CDR1 MNHEY, CDR2 SMNVEV (reference sequence). The CDR3: CASRGLAGGETQYF. The CDR3 region has the DNA TGTGCCAGCAGAGGACTAGCGGGAGGGGAGACCCAGTACTTC.

The V call is TRBV19, the J call TRBJ2-1; a possible D gene is TRBD2 (6 bases). Looked up from germline, CDR1 is LNHDA and CDR2 is SQIVND (reference sequence). The CDR3 is 13 residues long. V lost 8 bases and J lost 4, with 12 bases in between. CDR3 DNA sequence: TGTGCCAGTGAGGTAGGAGGGTACAATGAGCAGTTCTTC. Amino acid sequence: CASEVGGYNEQFF.

This sequence joins TRBV14 and TRBJ2-1; D is possibly TRBD2 (6 bases). The CDR3 has 19 amino acids. Trimming pared 6 bases from V and 4 bases from J, leaving 28 bases between. The germline V gene encodes CDR1 SGHDN and CDR2 FVKESK. The CDR3 spells CASRHSFGRRDGGYNEQFF. CDR3 in DNA: TGTGCCAGCAGACATTCTTTTGGTCGCCGGGACGGAGGGTACAATGAGCAGTTCTTC. The whole variable domain, remainder taken from reference TRBV14 and TRBJ2-1, is EAGVTQFPSHSVIEKGQTVTLRCDPISGHDNLYWYRRVMGKEIKFLLHFVKESKQDESGMPNNRFLAERTGGTYSTLKVQPAELEDSGVYFCASRHSFGRRDGGYNEQFFGPGTRLTVL.

The V call is TRBV6-1, the J call TRBJ2-1; 10 bases fit TRBD1. CDR1 and CDR2 from the germline V gene are MNHNS and SASEGT. The CDR3 sequence is 15 residues long. Unmatched junction bases numbered 8, after V lost 5 bases and J lost 7 bases. The CDR3 spells CASSTRQGARNEQFF. DNA for the CDR3: TGTGCCAGCAGTACCCGACAGGGGGCCAGGAATGAGCAGTTCTTC.

Only a few counts were recorded for this clone. The chain employs TRBV11-2 and TRBJ2-1; 10 nucleotides line up with TRBD2. The CDR3 has 14 amino acids. The V gene's germline CDR1 is SGHAT and CDR2 FQNNGV. Trimming cost V 2 bases and J 8 bases; bases outside gene matches: 3. The CDR3 is CASSLSGGAHEQFF. The CDR3 DNA reads TGTGCCAGCAGCTTAAGCGGGGGGGCCCATGAGCAGTTCTTC.

This rearrangement joins TRBV18 to TRBJ1-2; TRBD1 matches 7 bases. This CDR3 spans 14 amino acids. CDR1 and CDR2 from the germline V gene are KGHSH and LQKENI. Germline trimming cut 6 bases from V and 8 bases from J; bases unmatched to any gene: 12. The CDR3 coding sequence is TGTGCCAGCTCCCCAGGGACAGAACGCTCGGGCTACACCTTC. Residues: CASSPGTERSGYTF.

The chain has TRBV19 and TRBJ2-7; D might be TRBD2 (5 bases). The CDR3 contains 15 residues. The germline V gene has CDR1 LNHDA and CDR2 SQIVND (reference sequence). V lost 5 bases and J 6 bases, leaving 20 bases between the germline ends. The CDR3 DNA is TGTGCCAGTAGTCCCAGGACTGTTTCGTCGCGCGAGCAGTACTTC. Protein sequence: CASSPRTVSSREQYF.

This chain links TRBV30 with TRBJ1-5; D gene unclear. Trimming pared 0 bases from V and 0 bases from J, leaving 15 bases between. This CDR3 comprises 17 residues. CDR1 is GTSNPN and CDR2 is SVGIG in the germline V gene (reference sequence). CDR3 in amino acids: CAWSVSTAGYSNQPQHF. As DNA, the CDR3 is TGTGCCTGGAGTGTAAGTACAGCCGGTTATAGCAATCAGCCCCAGCATTTT. The full variable domain, completed using reference TRBV30 and TRBJ1-5, is SQTIHQWPATLVQPVGSPLSLECTVEGTSNPNLYWYRQAAGRGLQLLFYSVGIGQISSEVPQNLSASRPQDRQFILSSKKLLLSDSGFYLCAWSVSTAGYSNQPQHFGDGTRLSIL.

The DNA of the CDR3 is TGTGCCAGCAGTGTGGCGCGGGAGACCCAGTACTTC. It encodes CASSVARETQYF. This chain joins TRBV6-1 and TRBJ2-5; D remains ambiguous. The CDR3 covers 12 residues. The germline gives CDR1 MNHNS, CDR2 SASEGT. V gave up 4 bases and J gave up 5 bases, with 8 bases separating them.

The chain is built from TRBV2 and TRBJ2-7, with 10 bases lining up with TRBD1. The germline gives CDR1 SNHLY, CDR2 FYNNEI. V was clipped by 3 bases and J by 4 bases; unmatched bases: 12. The CDR3 covers 17 residues. The CDR3 loop is CASSERAPTGGLYEQYF. CDR3 nucleotide sequence: TGTGCCAGCAGTGAGCGAGCGCCGACAGGGGGCCTGTACGAGCAGTACTTC.

This chain connects TRBV19 to TRBJ2-1; D perhaps matches TRBD1 (5 bases). Germline values: CDR1 LNHDA, CDR2 SQIVND (reference sequence). This CDR3 is built from 17 residues. Trimming removed 0 bases from V and 0 bases from J, with 12 bases in between. CDR3 nucleotides: TGTGCCAGTAGTATAGATCGTTGGCAGGGCTCCTACAATGAGCAGTTCTTC. It codes for CASSIDRWQGSYNEQFF.

V usage is TRBV5-4 and J usage is TRBJ2-1, with 10 positions matching TRBD1. The CDR3 runs 16 residues. The V segment lost 4 bases and the J segment 0 bases; nucleotides outside the gene matches: 4. Germline lookup yields CDR1 SGHNT and CDR2 YYREEE (reference sequence). In DNA, the CDR3 is TGTGCCAGCAGCGGGACAGGGGTACACTCCTACAATGAGCAGTTCTTC. Translated, it gives CASSGTGVHSYNEQFF.

This chain joins TRBV7-8 and TRBJ2-7; 13 bases are a match to TRBD2. The J segment lost 2 bases and the V segment lost 5 bases, leaving 9 bases of the junction unmatched. The CDR3 is 17 residues long. From germline, CDR1 is SGHVS and CDR2 FQNEAQ. DNA of the CDR3: TGTGCCAGCAGCACTAGGACTAGCGGGAGACCCCCCTACGAGCAGTACTTC. Translation: CASSTRTSGRPPYEQYF.

This chain uses TRBV6-1 with TRBJ1-2; D perhaps matches TRBD1 (5 bases). The length of the CDR3 is 12 residues. Trimming took 6 bases from V and 7 from J, leaving 12 bases between them. Germline-derived CDR1 and CDR2 are MNHNS and SASEGT. CDR3: CASRSGFSGYTF. The CDR3 nucleotides are TGTGCCAGCAGGTCAGGGTTCTCTGGCTACACCTTC.

This clone was counted once. The V gene is TRBV11-3, the J gene TRBJ2-1; D is possibly TRBD1 (6 bases). The ends were cut back, 1 base at V and 10 bases at J, with 14 bases in the middle. This CDR3 spans 14 amino acids. Germline V gene sequence: CDR1 SGHNT, CDR2 YENEEA. CDR3 nucleotides: TGTGCCAGCAGCTTAGCTTCAGGGGTCGGGGAGCAGTTCTTC. It is translated as CASSLASGVGEQFF.